These 21 T cell receptor beta chains came from one sample sequenced in a study of shared clonotypes between healthy human individuals (dated by TCRdb to 2018 to 2020). The library was built by means of the immunoSEQ multiplex PCR assay. Here the immuneACCESS table is served through TCRdb, limited to in-frame sequences with V and J called. Missing clones are a known gap in these copies; in checked studies unresolved V genes cover under half, and the rest lacks a known reason. This sample comprises millions of clones, about 95% of them detected only once. In total, the top ten clones hold roughly 0.13% of the sample. The specimen was naive CD4+ T cells sorted from blood. Per the publication, the cell subset or site label means: CD45RA+ positively selected. All receptors derive from a man between 18 and 35 years old in good health.

The chain is built from TRBV4-1 and TRBJ1-4; no clear D. The CDR3 loop spans 14 amino acids. Germline CDR1 is MGHRA and CDR2 is YSYEKL. V lost 4 bases, J lost 5 bases, and 11 bases lay in between. This chain's CDR3 is CASSRGERNEKLFF. The CDR3 DNA reads TGCGCCAGCAGCCGAGGCGAAAGGAATGAAAAACTGTTTTTT.

As to this clone: The same CDR3 also results from other DNA sequences found in this sample. This chain connects TRBV5-6 to TRBJ1-2; D is ambiguous. Per germline, CDR1 SGHDT and CDR2 YYEEEE. This CDR3 is 17 amino acids long. Trimming stripped 3 bases from V and 1 base from J, with 19 bases between. For the CDR3, the DNA is TGTGCCAGCAGCTCGGGCCCTGGCAGGTTCGTTAACTATGGCTACACCTTC. Translating it yields CASSSGPGRFVNYGYTF.

The V gene is TRBV4-2, the J gene TRBJ1-2; D perhaps matches TRBD1 (6 bases). The CDR3 spans 15 residues. V dropped 0 bases and J dropped 8 bases, with 16 bases sitting between them. CDR1 LGHNA and CDR2 YNFKEQ come from the germline V gene. The CDR3 loop is CASSQEAQGARGYTF. The DNA of the CDR3 is TGTGCCAGCAGCCAAGAGGCACAGGGCGCTCGAGGCTACACCTTC.

The chain employs TRBV7-2 and TRBJ2-7; D perhaps matches TRBD2 (5 bases). V was pared by 1 base and J by 0 bases, with 10 bases between. Germline CDR1 SGHTA, CDR2 FQGNSA. There are 15 residues in the CDR3. The CDR3 bases are TGTGCCAGCAGCTTAGGGGGAGTGGGCTCCTACGAGCAGTACTTC. Translation gives CASSLGGVGSYEQYF.

This chain connects TRBV7-2 to TRBJ1-5; D perhaps matches TRBD1 (6 bases). The V gene lost 2 bases and the J gene lost 7 bases, with 12 bases spanning the gap. Germline CDR1 reads SGHTA; CDR2 reads FQGNSA. The CDR3 covers 14 residues. CDR3 DNA sequence: TGTGCCAGCAGCTTAACAGGGTCGGGACAGCCCCAGCATTTT. Amino acid sequence: CASSLTGSGQPQHF.

The genes are TRBV2 and TRBJ2-5, with D hard to call. Germline V gene data show CDR1 as SNHLY and CDR2 as FYNNEI. The CDR3 sequence is 15 residues long. V lost 4 bases and J lost 5, with 17 bases in between. CDR3 in amino acids: CASSGGVNRQETQYF. In DNA, the CDR3 is TGTGCCAGCAGTGGTGGCGTCAATCGGCAGGAGACCCAGTACTTC.

The gene calls are TRBV5-4 and TRBJ1-2, with a tentative D call TRBD1 (5 bases). This CDR3 region has 14 residues. The germline CDR1 and CDR2 sequences are SGHNT and YYREEE (reference sequence). V gave up 1 base and J gave up 4 bases, with 11 bases separating them. The CDR3 loop is CASSLIGVGYGYTF. The CDR3 DNA follows: TGTGCCAGCAGCTTGATAGGGGTAGGCTATGGCTACACCTTC. Based on the CDR3 plus reference TRBV5-4 and TRBJ1-2, the full variable domain is ETGVTQSPTHLIKTRGQQVTLRCSSQSGHNTVSWYQQALGQGPQFIFQYYREEENGRGNFPPRFSGLQFPNYSSELNVNALELDDSALYLCASSLIGVGYGYTFGSGTRLTVV.

The V call is TRBV30, the J call TRBJ2-5; no firm D call. The germline gives CDR1 GTSNPN, CDR2 SVGIG (reference sequence). There are 13 residues in the CDR3. Trimming took 8 bases from V and 2 from J, leaving 15 bases between them. The CDR3 nucleotides read TGTGCCACTGCCGGATCCGGACAAGAGACCCAGTACTTC. It yields the protein CATAGSGQETQYF.

This clone came up once. The sample contains more than one DNA sequence encoding this CDR3. The chain has TRBV7-2 and TRBJ2-7; tentatively, D is TRBD2 (5 bases). Trimming cost V 1 base and J 0 bases, with 7 bases left between them. Germline V gene lookup returns CDR1 SGHTA and CDR2 FQGNSA. The CDR3 has 14 amino acids. CDR3 protein: CASSLGRDSYEQYF. CDR3 nucleotides: TGTGCCAGCAGCTTAGGCCGGGACTCCTACGAGCAGTACTTC.

This clone has only one observation. The CDR3 nucleotides are TGTGCCAGCAGTTACTCGGGGGAGTCCTACGAGCAGTACTTC. Translation: CASSYSGESYEQYF. The chain links TRBV6-5 to TRBJ2-7, with D perhaps TRBD1 or TRBD2 (5 bases each). Germline CDR1 is MNHEY and CDR2 is SVGAGI. This CDR3 has 14 residues. The germline V and J ends were trimmed by 0 bases and 1 base, with 7 bases remaining between them.

In DNA form, the CDR3 reads TGTGCCAGCAGCCTCCGACCCGCTAGCACAGATACGCAGTATTTT. Translated: CASSLRPASTDTQYF. V and J are TRBV6-1 and TRBJ2-3; unclear D gene. The CDR3 extends over 15 amino acids. The germline CDR1 and CDR2 sequences are MNHNS and SASEGT. Trimming cost V 6 bases and J 0 bases, with 13 bases left between them.

This clone appeared once. This chain uses TRBV18 with TRBJ2-5; D is possibly TRBD1 or TRBD2 (5 bases each). Trimming removed 5 bases from V and 14 bases from J, with 15 bases in between. This CDR3 has 11 residues. Looked up from germline, CDR1 is KGHSH and CDR2 is LQKENI. The CDR3 DNA reads as TGTGCCAGCTCATGCCGGGACCAAGGATACTTC. Translated, it gives CASSCRDQGYF.

The gene calls are TRBV6-1 and TRBJ2-7, with D unresolved. The CDR3 spans 10 residues. V was trimmed by 3 bases and J by 9 bases, leaving 6 bases between them. CDR1 is MNHNS and CDR2 is SASEGT in the germline V gene. The DNA for the CDR3 is TGTGCCAGCAGTGATACCCGGCAGTACTTC. As protein: CASSDTRQYF.

The chain couples TRBV7-2 to TRBJ1-6; tentatively, D is TRBD1 (6 bases). The CDR3 spans 15 residues. Deletions cut 5 bases from V and 7 bases from J, with 15 bases between. In germline, CDR1 is SGHTA, CDR2 FQGNSA. The CDR3: CASSPLTGLNSPLHF. Written as DNA, the CDR3 is TGTGCCAGCAGCCCGCTGACAGGTCTAAATTCACCCCTCCACTTT.

As to this clone: Other DNA sequences within the sample encode an identical CDR3. The chain couples TRBV5-1 to TRBJ2-7, with a tentative D call TRBD2 (6 bases). The CDR3 is 14 amino acids. V lost 0 bases to trimming and J lost 3 bases, with 10 bases between them. Germline V gene lookup returns CDR1 SGHRS and CDR2 YFSETQ. For the CDR3, the DNA is TGCGCCAGCAGCTTGGATGCCGGGAGCTACGAGCAGTACTTC. Protein sequence: CASSLDAGSYEQYF. The variable domain in full, with the rest retrieved from reference TRBV5-1 and TRBJ2-7, is KAGVTQTPRYLIKTRGQQVTLSCSPISGHRSVSWYQQTPGQGLQFLFEYFSETQRNKGNFPGRFSGRQFSNSRSEMNVSTLELGDSALYLCASSLDAGSYEQYFGPGTRLTVT.

J is TRBJ2-5 and V is TRBV9; 7 nucleotides match TRBD1. Germline-derived CDR1 and CDR2 are SGDLS and YYNGEE. J lost 2 bases, V lost 5 bases, and 9 bases had no gene match. This CDR3 has 15 amino acids. Written as DNA, the CDR3 is TGTGCCAGCAGTTACGGACAGGTCCAACAAGAGACCCAGTACTTC. This encodes CASSYGQVQQETQYF.

The chain employs TRBV5-6 and TRBJ1-4; D possibly corresponds to TRBD1 (5 bases). The CDR3 contains 15 residues. Trimming stripped 2 bases from V and 5 bases from J, with 13 bases between. Germline V gene lookup returns CDR1 SGHDT and CDR2 YYEEEE. The CDR3 region is CASSFLGQKNEKLFF. CDR3 nucleotides: TGTGCCAGCAGCTTTCTAGGACAAAAGAATGAAAAACTGTTTTTT.

The chain carries TRBV2 and TRBJ2-1, with TRBD2 matching over 14 bases. Trimming removed 5 bases from V and 6 bases from J; junction bases left unmatched: 9. The length of the CDR3 is 17 residues. The germline gives CDR1 SNHLY, CDR2 FYNNEI. The CDR3: CASSLGTSGSSLNEQFF. For the CDR3, the DNA is TGTGCCAGCAGTCTCGGGACTAGCGGGAGTTCCCTCAATGAGCAGTTCTTC.

For this clone: This specimen includes other DNA sequences encoding the same CDR3. V and J are TRBV7-2 and TRBJ2-7; D gene unclear. CDR3 length equals 11 residues. CDR1 SGHTA and CDR2 FQGNSA come from the germline V gene. V lost 5 bases and J lost 4, with 6 bases in between. In nucleotides, the CDR3 is TGTGCCAGCAGCCAGCTGTACGAGCAGTACTTC. Translation gives CASSQLYEQYF.

V usage is TRBV5-1 and J usage is TRBJ2-5, with 12 bases lining up with TRBD2. In germline, CDR1 is SGHRS, CDR2 YFSETQ. The ends lost 4 bases at V and 7 bases at J; junction bases unmatched: 8. There are 15 residues in the CDR3. CDR3 loop: CASSKTSGGPGTQYF. The CDR3 nucleotides are TGCGCCAGCAGCAAGACTAGCGGGGGACCCGGGACCCAGTACTTC.

V gene TRBV28 combines with J gene TRBJ2-1; TRBD1 matches at 9 bases. V shed 6 bases and J 10 bases; nucleotides not matched to a gene: 10. The CDR3 sequence is 14 residues long. Germline loops: CDR1 MDHEN, CDR2 SYDVKM. CDR3 bases: TGTGCCAGCAGCCAGAGGGGACAGGGCCGCGAGCAGTTCTTC. The encoded protein is CASSQRGQGREQFF. The full variable domain, its missing parts supplied by reference TRBV28 and TRBJ2-1, is DVKVTQSSRYLVKRTGEKVFLECVQDMDHENMFWYRQDPGLGLRLIYFSYDVKMKEKGDIPEGYSVSREKKERFSLILESASTNQTSMYLCASSQRGQGREQFFGPGTRLTVL.